This T cell receptor beta chain was captured by sequencing in a study of blood T cell repertoires in COVID-19. Study background: PBMCs, B-cell-depleted T cells, or T cells were the source of the cDNA or gDNA that made up the material.

V was clipped by 3 bases and J by 4 bases; unmatched bases: 9. The CDR3 is 16 amino acids. The germline V gene has CDR1 LGHDT and CDR2 YNNKEL (reference sequence). Original handling: Quantification of nucleated cells was approximated via reference gene primer amplification. Clones were read by immunoSEQ multiplex PCR, and TCRdb kept only the in-frame ones, dropping some. V and J calls and clone size are copied from that table; D and trimming were computed from the DNA. The sample includes about 51,000 clones, roughly 91% of them seen just once. This sequence originates from a man aged 50-60 years with active COVID-19. The sequenced sample consisted of peripheral blood. The genes are TRBV3-1 (or the pseudogene TRBV3-2) and TRBJ2-5; TRBD1 matches at 9 bases. As DNA, the CDR3 is TGTGCCAGCAGCCAGGGGACAGGGTCGAATGTAGAGACCCAGTACTTC. It specifies CASSQGTGSNVETQYF.